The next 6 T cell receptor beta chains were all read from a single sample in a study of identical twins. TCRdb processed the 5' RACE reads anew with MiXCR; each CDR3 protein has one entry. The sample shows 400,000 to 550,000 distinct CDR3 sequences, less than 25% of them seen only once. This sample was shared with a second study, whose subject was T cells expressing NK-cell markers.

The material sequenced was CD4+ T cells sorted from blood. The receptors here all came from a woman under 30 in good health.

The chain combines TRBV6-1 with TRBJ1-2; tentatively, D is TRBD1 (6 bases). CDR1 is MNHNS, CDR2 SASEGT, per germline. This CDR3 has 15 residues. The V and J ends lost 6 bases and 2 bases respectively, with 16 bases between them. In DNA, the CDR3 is TGTGCCAGCAGACCAACTACAGGGCCGAACTATGGCTACACCTTC. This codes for CASRPTTGPNYGYTF.

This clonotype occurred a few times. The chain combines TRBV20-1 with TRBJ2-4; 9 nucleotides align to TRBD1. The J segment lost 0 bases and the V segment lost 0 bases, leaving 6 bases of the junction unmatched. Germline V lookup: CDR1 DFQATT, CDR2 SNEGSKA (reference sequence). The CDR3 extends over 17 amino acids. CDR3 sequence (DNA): TGCAGTGCTAGAGATGCGGGACAGGGACGAGCCAAAAACATTCAGTACTTC. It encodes CSARDAGQGRAKNIQYF.

The CDR3, as DNA: TGCAGCGCCAGCCGAGGGGCAGTTGAAGCTTTCTTT. Residues: CSASRGAVEAFF. The V and J genes are TRBV29-1 and TRBJ1-1, with a possible D match to TRBD1 (5 bases). The CDR3 totals 12 residues. Deletions cut 7 bases from V and 7 bases from J, with 16 bases between. Germline assignment: CDR1 SQVTM and CDR2 ANQGSEA.

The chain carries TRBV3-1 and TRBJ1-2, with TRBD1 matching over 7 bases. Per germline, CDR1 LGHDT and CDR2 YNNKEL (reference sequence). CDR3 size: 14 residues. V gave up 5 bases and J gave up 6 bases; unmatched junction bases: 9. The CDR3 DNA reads TGTGCCAGCAGCTGGCCCGGGACAGTAAATGGCTACACCTTC. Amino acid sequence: CASSWPGTVNGYTF.

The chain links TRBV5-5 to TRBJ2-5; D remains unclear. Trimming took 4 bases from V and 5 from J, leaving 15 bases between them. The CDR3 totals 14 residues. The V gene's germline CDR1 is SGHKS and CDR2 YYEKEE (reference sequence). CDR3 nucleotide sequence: TGTGCCAGCAGCCTTATAGGAATGGCCGAGACCCAGTACTTC. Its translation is CASSLIGMAETQYF.

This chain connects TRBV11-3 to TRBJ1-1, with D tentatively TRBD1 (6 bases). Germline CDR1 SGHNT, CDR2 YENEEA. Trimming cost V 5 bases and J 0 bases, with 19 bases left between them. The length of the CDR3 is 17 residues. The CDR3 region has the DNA TGTGCCAGCAGCCCTCCAGGGGTGGGGGATATGAACACTGAAGCTTTCTTT. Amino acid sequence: CASSPPGVGDMNTEAFF.